This entry is about one TCR beta chain. Its antigen is unknown. The data were obtained in a study of shared clonotypes between healthy human individuals. Study details: Three CD4 naive, three CD4 memory, two CD8 naive and one CD8 memory plate were used per donor.

CD45RO-negative cells were positively selected for CCR7, leaving out terminally differentiated effector memory CD45RA+ cells. Every subset's genomic DNA went evenly onto several immunoSEQ plates. Replicate sorted-subset PCRs were loaded with around 210 ng DNA, roughly 33,000 T cell genomes. Sequenced by immunoSEQ multiplex PCR; TCRdb stores in-frame clones only, minus some. This table holds approximately 2,200,000 clones, about 92% found once. V lost 5 bases and J lost 5, with 12 bases in between. This CDR3 comprises 13 residues. From germline, CDR1 is LNHDA and CDR2 SQIVND (reference sequence). Study conclusions and caveats: Relative to clonotypes present in all four donors, those not shared had lower generation probabilities.

The chain employs TRBV19 and TRBJ1-2; no definite D call. The sample comprised naive CD8+ T cells from PBMCs. The TCR sequence derives from a man between 18 and 29 years old in good health. Some clones in this sample may be carry-over from other donors' samples. CDR3 residues: CASSGPPGYGYTF. The CDR3 nucleotides read TGTGCCAGTAGTGGCCCGCCGGGTTATGGCTACACCTTC.